This is a list of T cell receptor beta chains from one sample in a study of cytomegalovirus exposure and HLA in healthy donors. Sequencing used immunoSEQ multiplex PCR; TCRdb keeps in-frame clones, though not all of them. The sample holds approximately 200,000 clones, 83% seen once. The specimen sequenced was PBMCs. Receptors were obtained from a girl between 5 and 17 years old in good health and CMV-seronegative. CDR3s include the opening cysteine and the closing phenylalanine or tryptophan. D genes are given only for firm matches. The size field is filled for only some rows; it gives once, few, many or a size class.

TRBD1 | TRBJ2-3 | - | TRBV9 | TGTGCCAGCAGCGTAGCCGGGACAGGGTTATCAGATACGCAGTATTTT | CASSVAGTGLSDTQYF
TRBD1 | TRBJ2-7 | - | TRBV6-5 | TGTGCCAGCAGTTACTCGACAGGGCAAAACCCCTACGAGCAGTACTTC | CASSYSTGQNPYEQYF
- | TRBJ2-2 | - | TRBV6-5 | TGTGCCAGCCTGCGGACATTTCACACCGGGGAGCTGTTTTTT | CASLRTFHTGELFF
- | TRBJ2-5 | - | TRBV7-7 | TGTGCTAGCAGCTTAACGCCTAAAGAGACCCAGTACTTC | CASSLTPKETQYF
TRBD1 | TRBJ1-3 | - | TRBV28 | TGTGCCAGCAGCCAGCCGGGACAGGGCTCTGGAAACACCATATATTTT | CASSQPGQGSGNTIYF
- | TRBJ1-1 | once | TRBV6-5 | TGTGCCAGCAGTTACGGAGGCGGGTTGGACACTGAAGCTTTCTTT | CASSYGGGLDTEAFF
TRBD1 | TRBJ2-3 | - | TRBV28 | TGTGCCAGCAGCCAGCCGGGACAGGGATTCCGCACAGATACGCAGTATTTT | CASSQPGQGFRTDTQYF
- | TRBJ1-1 | - | TRBV28 | TGTGCCAGCTACCAGGGTCGGACTGAAGCTTTCTTT | CASYQGRTEAFF
TRBD1 | TRBJ1-1 | - | TRBV19 | TGTGCCAGTTTGGGACAGGGGGCTTTCACTGAAGCTTTCTTT | CASLGQGAFTEAFF
TRBD1 | TRBJ1-1 | - | TRBV7-6 | TGTGCCAGCAGCTCCCAAGGGGGCGTCACTGAAGCTTTCTTT | CASSSQGGVTEAFF
- | TRBJ1-2 | - | TRBV19 | TGTGCCAGTAGGACAGGACAGCCAAGCTATGGCTACACCTTC | CASRTGQPSYGYTF
- | TRBJ2-3 | - | TRBV7-3 | TGTGCCAGCAGCTCGGACTTCAGCACAGATACGCAGTATTTT | CASSSDFSTDTQYF
- | TRBJ1-5 | - | TRBV7-8 | TGTGCCAGCAGCTTAGGCCGTGGCGGAGGCAATCAGCCCCAGCATTTT | CASSLGRGGGNQPQHF
- | TRBJ2-1 | - | TRBV27 | TGTGCCAGCAGTTTGGTACTAGCCAGCTCCTACAATGAGCAGTTCTTC | CASSLVLASSYNEQFF
- | TRBJ2-2 | few | TRBV23-1 | TGCGCCAGCAGTCAACTCGGAAGGGGCGGGGAGCTGTTTTTT | CASSQLGRGGELFF
- | TRBJ2-3 | - | TRBV4-1 | TGCGCCAGCAGCCAAGTAGATGTAGATACGCAGTATTTT | CASSQVDVDTQYF
- | TRBJ1-3 | - | TRBV2 | TGTGCCTCCCAGCGGGGAAGCTCTGGAAACACCATATATTTT | CASQRGSSGNTIYF